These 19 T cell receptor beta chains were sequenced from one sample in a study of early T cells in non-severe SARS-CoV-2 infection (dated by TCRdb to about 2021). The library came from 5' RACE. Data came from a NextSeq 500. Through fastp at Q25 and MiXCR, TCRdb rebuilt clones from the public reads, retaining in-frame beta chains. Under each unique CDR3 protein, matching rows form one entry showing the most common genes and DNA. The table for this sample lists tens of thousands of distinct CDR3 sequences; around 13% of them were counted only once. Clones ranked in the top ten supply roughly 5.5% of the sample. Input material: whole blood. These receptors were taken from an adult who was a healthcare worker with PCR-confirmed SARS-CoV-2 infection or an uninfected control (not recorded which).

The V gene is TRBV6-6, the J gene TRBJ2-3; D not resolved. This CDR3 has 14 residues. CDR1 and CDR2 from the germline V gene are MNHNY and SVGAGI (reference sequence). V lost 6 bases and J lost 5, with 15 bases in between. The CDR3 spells CASSAAWAGDTQYF. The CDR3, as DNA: TGTGCCAGCAGCGCTGCTTGGGCCGGAGATACGCAGTATTTT.

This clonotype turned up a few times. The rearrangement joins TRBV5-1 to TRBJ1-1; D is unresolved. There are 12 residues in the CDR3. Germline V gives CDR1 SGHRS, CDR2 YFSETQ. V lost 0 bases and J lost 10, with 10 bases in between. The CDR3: CASSLERTVAFF. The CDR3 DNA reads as TGCGCCAGCAGCTTGGAGCGGACGGTAGCTTTCTTT.

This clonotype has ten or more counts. The DNA of the CDR3 is TGCGCCAGCAGCCAATGGACAGACTCCTATGGCTACACCTTC. It codes for CASSQWTDSYGYTF. The J gene is TRBJ1-2, the V gene TRBV5-1; D perhaps matches TRBD1 (6 bases). Germline V gene lookup returns CDR1 SGHRS and CDR2 YFSETQ. V was pared by 4 bases and J by 4 bases, with 14 bases between. The CDR3 extends over 14 amino acids.

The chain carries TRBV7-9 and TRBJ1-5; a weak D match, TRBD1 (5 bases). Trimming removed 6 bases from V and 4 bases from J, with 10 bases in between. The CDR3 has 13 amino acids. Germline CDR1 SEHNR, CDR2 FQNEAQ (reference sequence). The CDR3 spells CASSFQGNQPQHF. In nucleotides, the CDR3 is TGTGCCAGCAGTTTCCAGGGTAATCAGCCCCAGCATTTT.

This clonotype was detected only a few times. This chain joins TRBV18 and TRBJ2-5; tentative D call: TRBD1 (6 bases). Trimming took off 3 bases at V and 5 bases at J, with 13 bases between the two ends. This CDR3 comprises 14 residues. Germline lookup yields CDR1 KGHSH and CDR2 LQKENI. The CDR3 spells CASSPRGGEETQYF. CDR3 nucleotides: TGTGCCAGCTCACCGCGTGGGGGCGAGGAGACCCAGTACTTC.

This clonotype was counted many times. In DNA, the CDR3 is TGCGCCAGCAGCCAGGCTACAGGGGGCGGGTACGAGCAGTACTTC. Protein: CASSQATGGGYEQYF. This chain links TRBV4-1 with TRBJ2-7, with 9 bases lining up with TRBD1. Looked up from germline, CDR1 is MGHRA and CDR2 is YSYEKL. The CDR3 runs to 15 residues. J gave up 4 bases and V 3 bases, and 7 bases lay outside the gene matches.

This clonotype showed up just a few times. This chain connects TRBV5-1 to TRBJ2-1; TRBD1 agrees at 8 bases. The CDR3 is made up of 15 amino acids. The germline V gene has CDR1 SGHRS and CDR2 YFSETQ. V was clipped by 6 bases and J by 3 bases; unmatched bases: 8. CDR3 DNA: TGCGCCAGCACCCGGACAGGGACCCTCTACAATGAGCAGTTCTTC. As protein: CASTRTGTLYNEQFF.

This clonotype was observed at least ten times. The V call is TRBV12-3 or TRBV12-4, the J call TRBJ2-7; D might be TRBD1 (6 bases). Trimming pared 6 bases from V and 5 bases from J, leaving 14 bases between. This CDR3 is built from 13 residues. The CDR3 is CASRLRGSHEQYF. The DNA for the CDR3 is TGTGCCAGCAGGTTGAGGGGGTCACACGAGCAGTACTTC.

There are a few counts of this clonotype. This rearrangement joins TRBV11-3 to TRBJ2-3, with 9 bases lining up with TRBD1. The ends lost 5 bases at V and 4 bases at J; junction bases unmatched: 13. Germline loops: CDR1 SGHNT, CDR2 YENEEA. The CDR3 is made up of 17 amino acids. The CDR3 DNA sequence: TGTGCCAGCAGCCCCCAAGCCACAGACAGGGGGTCAGATACGCAGTATTTT. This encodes CASSPQATDRGSDTQYF.

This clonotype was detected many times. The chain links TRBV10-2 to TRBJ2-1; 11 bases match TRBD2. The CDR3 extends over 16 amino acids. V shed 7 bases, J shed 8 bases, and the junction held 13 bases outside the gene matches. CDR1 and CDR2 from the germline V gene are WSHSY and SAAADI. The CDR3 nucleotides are TGCGCCAGCACCACTAGCGGGGGAGTTCAGAGGGATGAGCAGTTCTTC. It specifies CASTTSGGVQRDEQFF.

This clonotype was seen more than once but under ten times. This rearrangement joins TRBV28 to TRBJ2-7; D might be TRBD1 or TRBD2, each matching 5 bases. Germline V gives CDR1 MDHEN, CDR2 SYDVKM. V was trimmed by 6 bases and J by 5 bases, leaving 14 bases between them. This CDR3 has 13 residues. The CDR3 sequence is CASRRDLRDEQYF. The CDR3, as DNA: TGTGCCAGCAGACGGGACCTGAGGGACGAGCAGTACTTC.

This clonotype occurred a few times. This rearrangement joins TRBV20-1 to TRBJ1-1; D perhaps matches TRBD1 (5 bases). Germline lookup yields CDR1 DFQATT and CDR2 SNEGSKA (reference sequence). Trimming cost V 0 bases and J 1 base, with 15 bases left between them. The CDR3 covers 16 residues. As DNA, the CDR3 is TGCAGTGCTAGAGACGTCCGGATGGGACCGAACACTGAAGCTTTCTTT. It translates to CSARDVRMGPNTEAFF.

The CDR3 protein is CASSPSHSGGTDTQYF. The CDR3 DNA reads TGCGCCAGCAGCCCGTCGCACTCAGGGGGCACAGATACGCAGTATTTT. The chain has TRBV5-1 and TRBJ2-3; possibly TRBD1 for D (6 bases). V shed 4 bases and J shed 1 base, with 16 bases lying between them. This CDR3 region has 16 residues. CDR1 and CDR2 (germline): SGHRS, YFSETQ.

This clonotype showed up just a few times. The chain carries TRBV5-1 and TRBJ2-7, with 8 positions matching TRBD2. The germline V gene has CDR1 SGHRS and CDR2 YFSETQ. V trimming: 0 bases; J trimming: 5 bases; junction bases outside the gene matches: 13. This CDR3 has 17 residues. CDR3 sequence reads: CASSLDIAGTRPNEQYF. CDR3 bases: TGCGCCAGCAGCTTGGACATAGCCGGGACTAGGCCCAACGAGCAGTACTTC.

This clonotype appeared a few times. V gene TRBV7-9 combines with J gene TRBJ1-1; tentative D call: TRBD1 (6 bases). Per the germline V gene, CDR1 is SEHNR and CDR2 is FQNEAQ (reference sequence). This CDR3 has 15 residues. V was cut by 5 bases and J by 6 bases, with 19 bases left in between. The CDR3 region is CASSPHGGGKSEAFF. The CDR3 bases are TGTGCCAGCAGCCCTCACGGGGGCGGTAAATCTGAAGCTTTCTTT.

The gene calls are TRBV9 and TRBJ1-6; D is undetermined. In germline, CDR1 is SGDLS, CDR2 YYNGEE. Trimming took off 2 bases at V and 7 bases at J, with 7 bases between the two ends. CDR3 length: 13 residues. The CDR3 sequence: CASSVESNSPLHF. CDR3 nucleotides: TGTGCCAGCAGCGTGGAATCGAATTCACCCCTCCACTTT.

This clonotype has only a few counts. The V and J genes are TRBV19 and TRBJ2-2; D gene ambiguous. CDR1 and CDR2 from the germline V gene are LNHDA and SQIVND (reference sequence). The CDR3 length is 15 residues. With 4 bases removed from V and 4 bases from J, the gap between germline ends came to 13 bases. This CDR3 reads CASSSQPEVTGELFF. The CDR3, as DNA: TGTGCCAGTAGTAGCCAGCCCGAGGTCACCGGGGAGCTGTTTTTT.

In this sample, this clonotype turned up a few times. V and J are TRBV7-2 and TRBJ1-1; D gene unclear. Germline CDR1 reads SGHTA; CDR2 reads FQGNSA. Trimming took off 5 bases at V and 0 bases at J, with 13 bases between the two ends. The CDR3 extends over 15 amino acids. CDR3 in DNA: TGTGCCAGCAGCCGATACCAGTCTTTGAACACTGAAGCTTTCTTT. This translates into CASSRYQSLNTEAFF.

CDR3 nucleotides: TGTGCCAGCAGCACCCGGGATTCCTCCTACGAGCAGTACTTC. This sequence encodes CASSTRDSSYEQYF. The gene calls are TRBV9 and TRBJ2-7, with D maybe TRBD2 (5 bases). Germline values: CDR1 SGDLS, CDR2 YYNGEE. The length of the CDR3 is 14 residues. The V end lost 4 bases, the J end lost 0 bases, and 11 bases lay between the germline ends.